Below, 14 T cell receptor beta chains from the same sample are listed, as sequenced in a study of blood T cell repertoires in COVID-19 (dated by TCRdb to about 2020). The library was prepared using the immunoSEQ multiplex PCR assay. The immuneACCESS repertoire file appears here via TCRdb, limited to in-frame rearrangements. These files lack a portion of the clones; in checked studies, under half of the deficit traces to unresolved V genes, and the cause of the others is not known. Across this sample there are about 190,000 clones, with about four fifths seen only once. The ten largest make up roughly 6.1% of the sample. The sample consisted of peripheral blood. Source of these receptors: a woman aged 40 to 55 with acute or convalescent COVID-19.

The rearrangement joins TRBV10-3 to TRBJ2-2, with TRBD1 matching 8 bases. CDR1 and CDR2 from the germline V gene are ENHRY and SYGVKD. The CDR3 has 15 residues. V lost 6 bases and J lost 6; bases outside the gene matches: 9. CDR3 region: CAISQGQALAGELFF. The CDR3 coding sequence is TGTGCCATCAGCCAGGGACAGGCCCTGGCCGGGGAGCTGTTTTTT.

The CDR3 loop reads CASSITGGTEAFF. CDR3 coding DNA: TGTGCCAGTAGTATTACGGGGGGCACTGAAGCTTTCTTT. The V and J genes are TRBV19 and TRBJ1-1, with a tentative D call TRBD1 (5 bases). The germline gives CDR1 LNHDA, CDR2 SQIVND (reference sequence). The CDR3 has 13 residues. Between the trimmed V and J ends, which lost 3 bases and 4 bases, there was a span of 9 bases.

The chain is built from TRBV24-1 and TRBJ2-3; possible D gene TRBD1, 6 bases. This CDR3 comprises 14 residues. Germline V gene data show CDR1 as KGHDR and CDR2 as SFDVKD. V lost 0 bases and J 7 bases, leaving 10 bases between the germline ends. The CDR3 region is CATSDLSGANTQYF. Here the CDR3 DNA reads TGTGCCACCAGTGATTTGTCAGGGGCGAATACGCAGTATTTT.

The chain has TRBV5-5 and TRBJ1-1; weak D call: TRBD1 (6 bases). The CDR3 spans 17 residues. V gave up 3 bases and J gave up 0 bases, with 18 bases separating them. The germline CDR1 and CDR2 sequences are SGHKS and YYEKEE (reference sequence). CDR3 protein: CASSSPSGGQLNTEAFF. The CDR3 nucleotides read TGTGCCAGCAGCTCGCCTTCGGGCGGACAGCTGAACACTGAAGCTTTCTTT.

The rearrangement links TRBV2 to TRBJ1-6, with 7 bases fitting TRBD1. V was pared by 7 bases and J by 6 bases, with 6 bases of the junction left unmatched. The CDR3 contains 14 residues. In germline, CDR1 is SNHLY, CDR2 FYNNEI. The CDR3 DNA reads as TGTGCCAGCATGTTGGACAGGACTAATTCACCCCTCCACTTT. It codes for CASMLDRTNSPLHF.

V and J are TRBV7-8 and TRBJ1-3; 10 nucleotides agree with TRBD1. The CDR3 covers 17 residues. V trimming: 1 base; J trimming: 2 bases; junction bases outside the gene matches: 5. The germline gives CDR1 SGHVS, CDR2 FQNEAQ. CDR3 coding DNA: TGTGCCAGCAGCTTAGTAGGAGGGACAGGGGCTGGAAACACCATATATTTT. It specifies CASSLVGGTGAGNTIYF.

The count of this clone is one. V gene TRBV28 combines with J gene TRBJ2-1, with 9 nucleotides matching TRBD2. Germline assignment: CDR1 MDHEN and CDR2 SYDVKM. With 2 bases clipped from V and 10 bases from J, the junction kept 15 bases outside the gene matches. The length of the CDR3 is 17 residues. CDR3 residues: CASSLVGTASGIREQFF. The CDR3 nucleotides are TGTGCCAGCAGTTTAGTTGGGACCGCTAGCGGGATCCGGGAGCAGTTCTTC.

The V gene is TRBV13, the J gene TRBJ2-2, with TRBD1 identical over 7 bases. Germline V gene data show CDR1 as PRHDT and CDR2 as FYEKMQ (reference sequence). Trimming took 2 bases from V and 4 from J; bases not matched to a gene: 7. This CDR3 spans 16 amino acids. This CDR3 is CASSLPGQSGTGELFF. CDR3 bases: TGTGCCAGCAGCTTACCGGGACAGTCAGGCACCGGGGAGCTGTTTTTT.

CDR3: CASSLGDNTDTQYF. CDR3 coding DNA: TGTGCCAGCAGCTTAGGAGACAACACAGATACGCAGTATTTT. The chain links TRBV7-9 to TRBJ2-3; D gene unclear. The CDR3 sequence is 14 residues long. V lost 1 base, J lost 2 bases, and 7 bases lay in between. The V gene's germline CDR1 is SEHNR and CDR2 FQNEAQ (reference sequence).

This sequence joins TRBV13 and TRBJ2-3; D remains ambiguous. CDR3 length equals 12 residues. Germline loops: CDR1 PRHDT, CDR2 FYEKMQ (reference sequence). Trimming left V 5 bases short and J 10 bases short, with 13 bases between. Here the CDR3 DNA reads TGTGCCAGCAGCCTCCAGACCGCGGCGCAGTATTTT. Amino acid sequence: CASSLQTAAQYF.

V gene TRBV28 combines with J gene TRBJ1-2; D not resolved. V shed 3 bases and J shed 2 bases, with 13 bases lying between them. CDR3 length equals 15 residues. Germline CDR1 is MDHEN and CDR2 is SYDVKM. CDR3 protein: CASSFRGWQNYGYTF. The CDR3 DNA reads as TGTGCCAGCAGTTTTCGTGGTTGGCAGAACTATGGCTACACCTTC.

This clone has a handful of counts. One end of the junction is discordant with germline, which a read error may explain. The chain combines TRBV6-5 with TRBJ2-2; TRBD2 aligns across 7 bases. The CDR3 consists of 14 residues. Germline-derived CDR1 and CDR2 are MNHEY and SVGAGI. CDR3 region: CASTLAANIGELFF. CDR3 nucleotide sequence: TGTGCCAGCACTCTAGCGGCTAACATCGGGGAGCTGTTTTTT.

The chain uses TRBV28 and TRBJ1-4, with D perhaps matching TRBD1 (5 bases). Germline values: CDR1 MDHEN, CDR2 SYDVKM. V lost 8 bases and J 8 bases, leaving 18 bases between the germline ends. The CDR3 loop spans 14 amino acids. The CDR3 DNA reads TGTGCCAGCGGCCCTAAGCGTCGGGGGGAAAAACTGTTTTTT. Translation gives CASGPKRRGEKLFF.

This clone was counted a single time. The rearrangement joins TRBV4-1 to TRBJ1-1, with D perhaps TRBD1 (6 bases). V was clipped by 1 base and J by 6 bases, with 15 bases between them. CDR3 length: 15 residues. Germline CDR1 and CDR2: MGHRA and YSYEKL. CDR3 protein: CASSQGSGGGAEAFF. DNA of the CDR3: TGCGCCAGCAGCCAAGGGAGCGGGGGCGGCGCTGAAGCTTTCTTT.